This is a list of T cell receptor beta chains from one sample in a study of cytomegalovirus exposure and HLA in healthy donors. Sequenced by immunoSEQ multiplex PCR; TCRdb stores in-frame clones only, minus some. The repertoire holds 90,000 to 100,000 clones, with 65% to 85% as singletons. Input material: PBMCs. These receptors originate from a woman aged 60-75 years in good health and CMV-seropositive. CDR3s include the opening cysteine and the closing phenylalanine or tryptophan. The D gene is left open where the match is weak. Expanded clones get a size class; other rows say once, few or many, or leave the size out.

v_gene,abundance,j_gene,d_gene,CDR3aa,CDR3nt
TRBV9,.,TRBJ1-1,TRBD1,CASSSQGQGNTEAFF,TGTGCCAGCAGCTCTCAGGGACAGGGCAACACTGAAGCTTTCTTT
TRBV5-1,few,TRBJ2-2,TRBD1,CASSFTGTGETGELFF,TGCGCCAGCAGCTTCACCGGGACAGGGGAGACCGGGGAGCTGTTTTTT
TRBV5-1,.,TRBJ1-2,TRBD1,CASSVGQGSGYTF,TGCGCCAGCAGCGTCGGACAGGGGTCTGGCTACACCTTC
TRBV7-2,.,TRBJ1-1,.,CASSLFGPGGAGGFF,TGTGCCAGCAGCTTATTCGGGCCGGGGGGAGCGGGGGGTTTCTTT
TRBV6-5,few,TRBJ2-3,.,CASSYSGVDTQYF,TGTGCCAGCAGTTACTCAGGGGTGGATACGCAGTATTTT
TRBV27,.,TRBJ2-1,TRBD2,CASSPGLARYNEQFF,TGTGCCAGCAGCCCGGGACTAGCGAGGTACAATGAGCAGTTCTTC
TRBV11-2,.,TRBJ2-7,.,CASSLSRGYEQYF,TGTGCCAGCAGCTTAAGTAGGGGCTACGAGCAGTACTTC
TRBV29-1,.,TRBJ2-5,.,CSSIPPKYQETQYF,TGCAGCTCTATCCCCCCGAAATACCAAGAGACCCAGTACTTC
TRBV27,.,TRBJ1-4,TRBD1,CASSVGTGGEKLFF,TGTGCCAGCAGCGTTGGGACAGGTGGGGAAAAACTGTTTTTT
TRBV30,once,TRBJ2-6,TRBD2,CAWTSGLVSSGANVLTF,TGTGCCTGGACTAGCGGGCTGGTTAGCTCTGGGGCCAACGTCCTGACTTTC
TRBV29-1,.,TRBJ2-2,.,CSVEVALNTGELFF,TGCAGCGTTGAGGTAGCCCTGAACACCGGGGAGCTGTTTTTT
TRBV7-8,.,TRBJ2-5,.,CASSLRRRGETQYF,TGTGCCAGCAGCTTACGCCGTCGGGGGGAGACCCAGTACTTC
TRBV28,few,TRBJ1-5,TRBD1,CASSLSRGLSGNQPQHF,TGTGCCAGCAGTTTATCGAGGGGGCTGAGTGGCAATCAGCCCCAGCATTTT
TRBV27,.,TRBJ2-1,.,CASSLWALADSYNEQFF,TGTGCCAGCAGTTTATGGGCTTTAGCGGACTCCTACAATGAGCAGTTCTTC
TRBV18,.,TRBJ1-3,.,CASSPQGSGNTIYF,TGTGCCAGCTCACCGCAGGGATCTGGAAACACCATATATTTT
TRBV7-2,.,TRBJ2-2,TRBD2,CASSLALGSGRAIGELFF,TGTGCCAGCAGCTTAGCCCTAGGGAGCGGGAGGGCCATCGGGGAGCTGTTTTTT
TRBV6-5,few,TRBJ1-1,.,CASSSYLSPHTEAFF,TGTGCCAGCAGTTCCTACCTGTCGCCCCACACTGAAGCTTTCTTT
TRBV9,.,TRBJ1-4,.,CASSVGRGAIEKLFF,TGTGCCAGCAGCGTAGGGCGGGGGGCGATTGAAAAACTGTTTTTT
TRBV7-9,.,TRBJ1-1,.,CASRYTNTEASF,TGTGCCAGCAGATACACTAACACTGAAGCTTCCTTT
TRBV5-1,.,TRBJ1-1,.,CASSKGSGRVATEAFF,TGCGCCAGCAGCAAGGGCTCGGGGAGAGTGGCCACTGAAGCTTTCTTT
TRBV4-1,.,TRBJ2-1,TRBD2,CASSQERREGYNEQFF,TGCGCCAGCAGCCAAGAGAGGCGGGAGGGGTACAATGAGCAGTTCTTC
TRBV6-4,once,TRBJ2-1,.,CASRGSSYNEQFF,TGTGCCAGCCGGGGTAGTTCCTACAATGAGCAGTTCTTC
TRBV29-1,.,TRBJ1-4,.,CSVEGPGVANEKLFF,TGCAGCGTTGAAGGACCAGGGGTGGCGAACGAAAAACTGTTTTTT
TRBV9,.,TRBJ2-5,TRBD2,CASSVGLAGWETQYF,TGTGCCAGCAGCGTAGGGCTAGCGGGATGGGAGACCCAGTACTTC
TRBV11-2,.,TRBJ2-7,TRBD2,CASSLASGLPYEQYF,TGTGCCAGCAGCTTAGCTTCGGGACTACCCTACGAGCAGTACTTC
TRBV28,.,TRBJ2-1,.,CASSLGGLTKEQFF,TGTGCCAGCAGTTTAGGTGGACTAACTAAAGAGCAGTTCTTC
TRBV4-1,once,TRBJ2-7,TRBD1,CASSQPTGGAYEQYF,TGCGCCAGCAGCCAGCCAACAGGGGGAGCCTACGAGCAGTACTTC
TRBV6-6,.,TRBJ2-7,.,CASSSGSFWSEQYF,TGTGCCAGCAGTTCGGGGAGCTTTTGGTCCGAGCAGTACTTC
TRBV11-3,once,TRBJ2-6,.,CASSPRTSGANVLTF,TGTGCCAGCAGCCCACGAACATCTGGGGCCAACGTCCTGACTTTC
TRBV4-2,.,TRBJ2-7,TRBD1,CASSQAGTADYEQYF,TGTGCCAGCAGCCAAGCCGGGACAGCAGATTACGAGCAGTACTTC
TRBV27,few,TRBJ2-3,.,CASSLGASTDTQYF,TGTGCCAGCAGTTTAGGGGCTAGCACAGATACGCAGTATTTT
TRBV13,.,TRBJ2-1,TRBD2,CASSPGLATFNEQFF,TGTGCCAGCAGCCCCGGACTAGCGACTTTTAATGAGCAGTTCTTC
TRBV19,few,TRBJ1-4,.,CASHHRGDEKLFF,TGTGCCAGTCACCATAGGGGCGACGAAAAACTGTTTTTT
TRBV19,.,TRBJ1-1,TRBD1,CASLDRRSMNTEAFF,TGTGCCAGTCTGGACAGGAGAAGCATGAACACTGAAGCTTTCTTT
TRBV7-3,.,TRBJ2-1,.,CASSLRPNEQFF,TGTGCCAGCAGCTTAAGGCCGAATGAGCAGTTCTTC
TRBV4-1,.,TRBJ2-2,.,CASSQERVAGELFF,TGCGCCAGCAGCCAAGAGAGGGTTGCCGGGGAGCTGTTTTTT
TRBV30,few,TRBJ1-6,.,CAWAPGTWDSPLHF,TGTGCCTGGGCCCCGGGAACCTGGGATTCACCCCTCCACTTT
TRBV7-9,.,TRBJ2-5,TRBD1,CASSRGQLQETQYF,TGTGCCAGCAGCCGGGGACAGCTCCAAGAGACCCAGTACTTC
TRBV27,.,TRBJ2-7,.,CASRNTGTYEQYF,TGTGCCAGCAGAAATACAGGCACCTACGAGCAGTACTTC